These 15 T cell receptor beta chains came from one sample sequenced in a study of T cell responses to AZD1222 COVID-19 vaccine. Clones were sequenced by immunoSEQ multiplex PCR, and TCRdb holds only the in-frame ones, with some missing. Of around 170,000 clones detected, about nine tenths appear once; the ten largest clones hold approximately 1.5%. Sequences were derived from peripheral blood, sampled on day 0 of AZD1222 vaccination. The receptors derive from an adult in good health.

This clone came up once. The chain employs TRBV5-6 and TRBJ1-2; perhaps TRBD1 as D (5 bases). Germline V CDR1 and CDR2: SGHDT, YYEEEE. The CDR3 length is 15 residues. V was cut by 4 bases and J by 2 bases, with 15 bases left in between. The CDR3 DNA is TGTGCCAGCAGCACTGGGGGGACGTTAAACTATGGCTACACCTTC. It is translated as CASSTGGTLNYGYTF.

This sequence joins TRBV6-5 and TRBJ1-1; a possible D gene is TRBD1 (6 bases). V lost 8 bases, J lost 1 base, and 14 bases lay in between. Looked up from germline, CDR1 is MNHEY and CDR2 is SVGAGI. This CDR3 comprises 14 residues. As DNA, the CDR3 is TGTGCCAGCGGGAACAGGGTAAGGAACACTGAAGCTTTCTTT. This translates into CASGNRVRNTEAFF.

This clone was seen a few times. The chain employs TRBV7-2 and TRBJ2-3, with TRBD2 identical over 7 bases. In germline, CDR1 is SGHTA, CDR2 FQGNSA. The ends lost 0 bases at V and 8 bases at J; junction bases unmatched: 5. The CDR3 has 14 amino acids. CDR3 loop: CASSLAGTTRTQYF. CDR3 bases: TGTGCCAGCAGCTTAGCCGGGACTACCCGTACGCAGTATTTT. The variable domain in full, with the rest retrieved from reference TRBV7-2 and TRBJ2-3, is GAGVSQSPSNKVTEKGKDVELRCDPISGHTALYWYRQSLGQGLEFLIYFQGNSAPDKSGLPSDRFSAERTGGSVSTLTIQRTQQEDSAVYLCASSLAGTTRTQYFGPGTRLTVL.

The chain employs TRBV6-5 and TRBJ1-1; 8 bases are a match to TRBD1. This CDR3 has 13 amino acids. Per the germline V gene, CDR1 is MNHEY and CDR2 is SVGAGI. The V segment lost 6 bases and the J segment 3 bases; nucleotides outside the gene matches: 3. CDR3 sequence (DNA): TGTGCCAGCAGGCTGACAGGGGACACTGAAGCTTTCTTT. This gives the protein CASRLTGDTEAFF.

The chain recombines TRBV29-1 with TRBJ1-6; a weak D match, TRBD1 (6 bases). In germline, CDR1 is SQVTM, CDR2 ANQGSEA. The V and J ends lost 8 bases and 5 bases respectively, with 16 bases between them. CDR3 length equals 14 residues. CDR3 DNA sequence: TGCAGCCCATTTTGGGACAATCATAATTCACCCCTCCACTTT. It yields the protein CSPFWDNHNSPLHF.

The V and J genes are TRBV9 and TRBJ1-6, with TRBD1 as a possible D gene (5 bases). The CDR3 length is 14 residues. V was shortened by 2 bases and J by 10 bases, with 13 bases between the two germline ends. CDR1 is SGDLS and CDR2 is YYNGEE in the germline V gene. CDR3 DNA sequence: TGTGCCAGCAGCGTTCGGGGCGCGGCATCACCCCTCCACTTT. This encodes CASSVRGAASPLHF.

The rearrangement joins TRBV19 to TRBJ1-5, with a weak D call TRBD1 (5 bases). V was clipped by 4 bases and J by 5 bases, with 15 bases between them. Germline loops: CDR1 LNHDA, CDR2 SQIVND (reference sequence). The CDR3 has 15 amino acids. Here the CDR3 DNA reads TGTGCCAGTAGTAAAGTGGTGGGGGTGGATCAGCCCCAGCATTTT. It encodes CASSKVVGVDQPQHF.

This rearrangement joins TRBV28 to TRBJ1-2, with TRBD1 matching over 9 bases. Per the germline V gene, CDR1 is MDHEN and CDR2 is SYDVKM. Trimming cost V 3 bases and J 8 bases; bases outside gene matches: 4. The CDR3 contains 13 residues. CDR3 amino acids: CASSFRTGVGYTF. The CDR3 DNA reads TGTGCCAGCAGTTTCAGGACAGGGGTAGGCTACACCTTC.

This CDR3 is CASSQRGARNSPLHF. CDR3 nucleotides: TGTGCCAGCAGTCAGCGGGGGGCGCGGAATTCACCCCTCCACTTT. J is TRBJ1-6 and V is TRBV14; TRBD1 is a possible D gene (6 bases). Germline CDR1 reads SGHDN; CDR2 reads FVKESK. V was cut by 6 bases and J by 7 bases, with 16 bases left in between. The CDR3 has 15 amino acids.

To note about this clone: Other nucleotide sequences from this sample produce the same CDR3. The J gene is TRBJ1-6, the V gene TRBV11-3; TRBD1 might be the D (6 bases). The CDR3 has 14 residues. From germline, CDR1 is SGHNT and CDR2 YENEEA. V was pared by 2 bases and J by 6 bases, with 8 bases between. The CDR3 DNA reads as TGTGCCAGCAGCTTAAGCAGGGGTAATTCACCCCTCCACTTT. Translation: CASSLSRGNSPLHF.

The chain links TRBV28 to TRBJ1-2; 7 positions agree with TRBD1. From germline, CDR1 is MDHEN and CDR2 SYDVKM. The junction had 16 bases not matched to a gene; V was cut back by 4 bases and J by 8 bases. The CDR3 spans 16 residues. CDR3 DNA sequence: TGTGCCAGCAGTTCGGGACAGTATACGACCAAAAGCGGCTACACCTTC. Protein product: CASSSGQYTTKSGYTF.

The chain has TRBV7-2 and TRBJ1-6; 8 bases are a match to TRBD1. Germline V CDR1 and CDR2: SGHTA, FQGNSA. The CDR3 extends over 16 amino acids. V trimming: 4 bases; J trimming: 6 bases; junction bases outside the gene matches: 8. The CDR3 nucleotides read TGTGCCAGCAGCTCCCAACTCGACAGGGGTAATTCACCCCTCCACTTT. Translated: CASSSQLDRGNSPLHF.

This clone was counted a few times. The chain joins TRBV5-1 to TRBJ1-6; D gene unclear. This CDR3 region has 15 residues. CDR1 SGHRS and CDR2 YFSETQ come from the germline V gene. Trimming shortened V by 0 bases and J by 5 bases, and 9 bases separated the two germline ends. The CDR3 loop is CASSLAGRDNSPLHF. The DNA for the CDR3 is TGCGCCAGCAGCTTGGCCGGGAGGGATAATTCACCCCTCCACTTT.

The rearrangement joins TRBV5-4 to TRBJ2-1, with unresolved D. V lost 0 bases and J lost 3, with 7 bases in between. From germline, CDR1 is SGHNT and CDR2 YYREEE (reference sequence). The CDR3 runs 14 residues. The CDR3 spells CASSLVESYNEQFF. CDR3 in DNA: TGTGCCAGCAGCTTGGTGGAAAGCTACAATGAGCAGTTCTTC.

This clone was seen a few times. The CDR3 DNA follows: TGTGCCAGTACCGCCGAGGGACAGGGAGAGGACACTGAAGCTTTCTTT. Its protein product is CASTAEGQGEDTEAFF. The rearrangement uses TRBV19 and TRBJ1-1; the match to TRBD1 covers 9 bases. The CDR3 spans 16 residues. Germline trimming cut 7 bases from V and 3 bases from J; bases unmatched to any gene: 12. Germline V lookup: CDR1 LNHDA, CDR2 SQIVND (reference sequence).